The 8 T cell receptor beta chains below come from one sample, sequenced in a study of human T cells and chemical hapten exposure. TCRdb ran MiXCR on the RACE reads and lists one entry per CDR3 protein. There are around 200,000 distinct CDR3 sequences in the sample; around 25% occur only once, and about 2.3% lies in the top ten. Time point reported: patch test 3, about 24 weeks after DPC sensitization. Treatment: therapeutic diphenylcyclopropenone sensitization with weekly scalp DPC. Sequenced here: whole blood, sampled in connection with sensitization to the hapten diphenylcyclopropenone (DPC). The receptors were sampled from a woman aged 40-49 years with alopecia areata. Some clones in this sample may be carry-over from other donors' samples.

V usage is TRBV29-1 and J usage is TRBJ2-2, with a possible D match to TRBD2 (5 bases). Germline values: CDR1 SQVTM, CDR2 ANQGSEA. The V gene lost 6 bases and the J gene lost 1 base, with 15 bases spanning the gap. The length of the CDR3 is 15 residues. CDR3: CSVEDSNLNTGELFF. The CDR3 coding sequence is TGCAGCGTCGAGGACTCAAACTTGAACACCGGGGAGCTGTTTTTT.

Worth noting for this clonotype: Given the absence of the conserved phenylalanine or tryptophan at the CDR3 end, a read error is likely. The chain uses TRBV24-1 and TRBJ2-7, with a tentative D call TRBD1 (5 bases). The germline gives CDR1 KGHDR, CDR2 SFDVKD. The CDR3 spans 13 residues. V lost 3 bases to trimming and J lost 3 bases, with 8 bases between them. CDR3 sequence: CATSDPDSYEQYY. The CDR3 DNA follows: TGTGCCACCAGTGATCCAGACAGCTACGAGCAGTACTAC.

In DNA form, the CDR3 reads TGTGCCAGCAGTCTACAGGAAGGCACAGATACGCAGTATTTT. Its protein is CASSLQEGTDTQYF. This chain uses TRBV6-1 with TRBJ2-3; a possible D gene is TRBD1 (5 bases). CDR1 MNHNS and CDR2 SASEGT come from the germline V gene. V gave up 5 bases and J gave up 1 base, with 10 bases separating them. This CDR3 contains 14 residues.

This clonotype turned up a few times. The chain carries TRBV29-1 and TRBJ2-1; 7 bases agree with TRBD1. The CDR3 runs to 15 residues. V lost 3 bases, J lost 0 bases, and 5 bases stayed unmatched. CDR1 and CDR2 from the germline V gene are SQVTM and ANQGSEA. The CDR3 sequence: CSVDNRDSSYNEQFF. The CDR3 nucleotides are TGCAGCGTTGATAACCGGGACAGCTCCTACAATGAGCAGTTCTTC.

This clonotype was seen more than once but under ten times. The V gene is TRBV27, the J gene TRBJ2-1; D remains ambiguous. The CDR3 loop spans 13 amino acids. Trimming pared 1 base from V and 5 bases from J, leaving 6 bases between. Per germline, CDR1 MNHEY and CDR2 SMNVEV (reference sequence). CDR3 sequence: CASSLFWNNEQFF. The CDR3 coding sequence is TGTGCCAGCAGTTTATTTTGGAACAATGAGCAGTTCTTC.

This clonotype was counted a few times. The chain recombines TRBV28 with TRBJ2-1; 8 bases are a match to TRBD1. Germline CDR1 and CDR2: MDHEN and SYDVKM. The CDR3 has 16 amino acids. With V trimmed by 6 bases and J by 2 bases, 9 bases remained unmatched. The CDR3 is CASRPDRGIAYNEQFF. The CDR3 bases are TGTGCCAGCAGACCCGACAGGGGCATCGCCTACAATGAGCAGTTCTTC.

This chain joins TRBV5-1 and TRBJ2-1; perhaps TRBD2 as D (6 bases). The CDR3 totals 15 residues. The germline V gene encodes CDR1 SGHRS and CDR2 YFSETQ. The ends were cut back, 4 bases at V and 2 bases at J, with 13 bases in the middle. The CDR3 sequence: CASSLEGSPYNEQFF. The CDR3, as DNA: TGCGCCAGCAGCCTGGAGGGGAGCCCCTACAATGAGCAGTTCTTC.

This clonotype was observed many times. The chain joins TRBV6-2 or TRBV6-3 to TRBJ1-2; 9 nucleotides line up with TRBD1. Looked up from germline, CDR1 is MNHEY and CDR2 is SVGEGT. The CDR3 has 12 amino acids. The CDR3 is CTVRDRADGYTF. The CDR3 nucleotides read TGTACCGTCCGGGACAGGGCGGATGGCTACACCTTC.